These 32 T cell receptor beta chains share one sample of origin, sequenced in a study of cytomegalovirus exposure and HLA in healthy donors. Clones were read by immunoSEQ multiplex PCR, and TCRdb kept only the in-frame ones, dropping some. The sample contains about 56,000 clones, approximately 95% of which appear only once. The sample comprised PBMCs. The receptors here all came from a woman aged 18 to 35 in good health and CMV-seronegative.

The chain uses TRBV6-5 and TRBJ1-2, with 7 bases identical to TRBD1. Germline CDR1 MNHEY, CDR2 SVGAGI. Trimming at V came to 8 bases and at J to 7 bases, leaving 10 bases not matched to a gene. The CDR3 covers 13 residues. This CDR3 reads CASQHGQVGGYTF. Written as DNA, the CDR3 is TGTGCCAGCCAACACGGACAGGTCGGTGGCTACACCTTC.

The chain joins TRBV5-1 to TRBJ1-1, with D perhaps TRBD1 (6 bases). The V gene's germline CDR1 is SGHRS and CDR2 YFSETQ. The CDR3 extends over 16 amino acids. Between the trimmed V and J ends, which lost 0 bases and 1 base, there was a span of 13 bases. Here the CDR3 DNA reads TGCGCCAGCAGCTTGGTGGCAGGGGTTTGGAACACTGAAGCTTTCTTT. Protein sequence: CASSLVAGVWNTEAFF.

The V call is TRBV2, the J call TRBJ2-7, with TRBD1 matching 9 bases. Germline loops: CDR1 SNHLY, CDR2 FYNNEI. Trimming removed 7 bases from V and 2 bases from J; junction bases left unmatched: 6. The CDR3 runs 14 residues. CDR3 in amino acids: CASTTGQGPYEQYF. The CDR3 coding sequence is TGTGCCAGCACCACGGGACAGGGCCCCTACGAGCAGTACTTC.

The chain recombines TRBV28 with TRBJ2-2, with a possible D match to TRBD1 (6 bases). Trimming left V 5 bases short and J 1 base short, with 14 bases between. This CDR3 comprises 16 residues. Germline V lookup: CDR1 MDHEN, CDR2 SYDVKM. CDR3 nucleotide sequence: TGTGCCAGCAGTACCCCCGGGACAAGGAACACCGGGGAGCTGTTTTTT. Amino acid sequence: CASSTPGTRNTGELFF.

J is TRBJ2-2 and V is TRBV2, with 8 bases identical to TRBD2. Germline lookup yields CDR1 SNHLY and CDR2 FYNNEI. Unmatched junction bases numbered 3, after V lost 6 bases and J lost 0 bases. There are 15 residues in the CDR3. The CDR3 here is CASRERGPNTGELFF. The CDR3 DNA follows: TGTGCCAGCAGGGAGCGGGGGCCGAACACCGGGGAGCTGTTTTTT.

V and J are TRBV21-1 and TRBJ2-7; TRBD1, the table's D call, lacks a check against the DNA. TRBV21-1 is a pseudogene segment. The CDR3 runs to 15 residues. CDR3: CASSNHGQGVYEQYF. In DNA, the CDR3 is TGTGCCAGCAGCAACCACGGACAGGGGGTGTACGAGCAGTACTTC.

J is TRBJ1-1 and V is TRBV7-9, with D possibly being TRBD1 (5 bases). The V gene's germline CDR1 is SEHNR and CDR2 FQNEAQ (reference sequence). The CDR3 consists of 13 residues. Trimming cost V 5 bases and J 2 bases, with 9 bases left between them. The CDR3 protein is CASSPGPNTEAFF. The CDR3 coding sequence is TGTGCCAGCAGCCCAGGGCCCAACACTGAAGCTTTCTTT. Full variable domain (remainder filled in from reference TRBV7-9 and TRBJ1-1): DTGVSQNPRHKITKRGQNVTFRCDPISEHNRLYWYRQTLGQGPEFLTYFQNEAQLEKSRLLSDRFSAERPKGSFSTLEIQRTEQGDSAMYLCASSPGPNTEAFFGQGTRLTVV.

This clone was observed a single time. The chain joins TRBV5-1 to TRBJ2-1, with TRBD2 matching over 10 bases. The CDR3 has 13 residues. Unmatched junction bases numbered 6, after V lost 6 bases and J lost 9 bases. Germline lookup yields CDR1 SGHRS and CDR2 YFSETQ. CDR3 in DNA: TGCGCCAGCAACTGGGCTAGCGGGGGTGAGCAGTTCTTC. It encodes CASNWASGGEQFF.

The rearrangement joins TRBV19 to TRBJ2-2; a possible D gene is TRBD2 (6 bases). There are 14 residues in the CDR3. The germline V gene encodes CDR1 LNHDA and CDR2 SQIVND (reference sequence). The ends were cut back, 6 bases at V and 0 bases at J, with 8 bases in the middle. CDR3 DNA sequence: TGTGCCAGTAGCGGGGGAGCGAACACCGGGGAGCTGTTTTTT. Translating gives CASSGGANTGELFF.

The chain is built from TRBV7-2 and TRBJ2-7, with 10 bases that match TRBD1. Trimming at V came to 5 bases and at J to 4 bases, leaving 5 bases not matched to a gene. Germline assignment: CDR1 SGHTA and CDR2 FQGNSA. The CDR3 contains 14 residues. CDR3 in DNA: TGTGCCAGCAGCCGGGGACAGGGGCCATACGAGCAGTACTTC. It specifies CASSRGQGPYEQYF.

This sequence joins TRBV30 and TRBJ2-7, with D possibly being TRBD2 (6 bases). The CDR3 is 15 amino acids. From germline, CDR1 is GTSNPN and CDR2 SVGIG (reference sequence). Trimming shortened V by 3 bases and J by 3 bases, and 18 bases separated the two germline ends. CDR3 residues: CAWRGSWGLGYEQYF. CDR3 DNA: TGTGCCTGGAGGGGTAGTTGGGGACTCGGCTACGAGCAGTACTTC. Based on the CDR3 plus reference TRBV30 and TRBJ2-7, the full variable domain is SQTIHQWPATLVQPVGSPLSLECTVEGTSNPNLYWYRQAAGRGLQLLFYSVGIGQISSEVPQNLSASRPQDRQFILSSKKLLLSDSGFYLCAWRGSWGLGYEQYFGPGTRLTVT.

The V gene is TRBV4-1, the J gene TRBJ1-5, with D tentatively TRBD1 (5 bases). Looked up from germline, CDR1 is MGHRA and CDR2 is YSYEKL. With 0 bases removed from V and 7 bases from J, the gap between germline ends came to 13 bases. This CDR3 has 15 residues. DNA of the CDR3: TGCGCCAGCAGCCAAGATTCGGGGGGATGGCAGCCCCAGCATTTT. It specifies CASSQDSGGWQPQHF.

The chain combines TRBV27 with TRBJ2-3; 8 bases fit TRBD2. Germline assignment: CDR1 MNHEY and CDR2 SMNVEV (reference sequence). The CDR3 has 13 residues. After removal of 8 bases from V and 3 bases from J, the junction contained 4 bases not matched to a gene. The CDR3 DNA follows: TGTGCCAGCCCGGGGGGGTCGACAGATACGCAGTATTTT. Translating it yields CASPGGSTDTQYF.

This CDR3 reads CASSPGSGRVYEQYF. Written as DNA, the CDR3 is TGTGCCAGCTCACCTGGCTCAGGGAGGGTCTACGAGCAGTACTTC. This chain links TRBV18 with TRBJ2-7; the match to TRBD2 covers 7 bases. The CDR3 has 15 amino acids. With 3 bases clipped from V and 3 bases from J, the junction kept 8 bases outside the gene matches. Germline CDR1 and CDR2: KGHSH and LQKENI.

The chain is built from TRBV21-1 and TRBJ1-5; TRBD1, the table's D call, was not compared with the DNA. TRBV21-1 corresponds to a pseudogene. This CDR3 spans 15 amino acids. The CDR3 reads CASSKGDRENQPQHF. CDR3 sequence (DNA): TGTGCCAGCAGCAAAGGGGACAGGGAGAATCAGCCCCAGCATTTT.

The V and J genes are TRBV14 and TRBJ2-5; D gene ambiguous. Trimming shortened V by 2 bases and J by 1 base, and 5 bases separated the two germline ends. CDR1 is SGHDN, CDR2 FVKESK, per germline. The CDR3 has 13 amino acids. The chain's CDR3 is CASSQLAQETQYF. CDR3 DNA sequence: TGTGCCAGCAGCCAATTGGCCCAAGAGACCCAGTACTTC.

The rearrangement joins TRBV2 to TRBJ2-7; D is possibly TRBD2 (6 bases). V gave up 7 bases and J gave up 3 bases, with 10 bases separating them. This CDR3 spans 12 amino acids. Germline values: CDR1 SNHLY, CDR2 FYNNEI. CDR3 amino acids: CASNSGYYEQYF. In nucleotides, the CDR3 is TGTGCCAGCAATAGCGGCTACTACGAGCAGTACTTC.

The chain couples TRBV28 to TRBJ1-1; 11 bases are shared with TRBD1. The CDR3 runs 16 residues. The germline V gene encodes CDR1 MDHEN and CDR2 SYDVKM. Trimming took 2 bases from V and 5 from J; bases not matched to a gene: 7. The CDR3 spells CASSLARTGGGTEAFF. In DNA form, the CDR3 reads TGTGCCAGCAGTTTAGCCCGGACAGGGGGCGGTACTGAAGCTTTCTTT.

J is TRBJ1-1 and V is TRBV18; a possible D gene is TRBD1 (6 bases). CDR3 length: 14 amino acids. V was clipped by 3 bases and J by 1 base, with 9 bases between them. Germline values: CDR1 KGHSH, CDR2 LQKENI. The CDR3 bases are TGTGCCAGCTCACCGGCGGGGGCGAACACTGAAGCTTTCTTT. This encodes CASSPAGANTEAFF.

This sequence joins TRBV5-6 and TRBJ2-5; D may be TRBD1 (5 bases). The CDR3 contains 18 residues. Germline CDR1 reads SGHDT; CDR2 reads YYEEEE. V lost 4 bases and J 1 base, leaving 23 bases between the germline ends. In DNA form, the CDR3 reads TGTGCCAGCAGCCCCCGCCGGGTCTGGCAGGGTTTCCAAGAGACCCAGTACTTC. Translated: CASSPRRVWQGFQETQYF. The variable domain in full, with the rest retrieved from reference TRBV5-6 and TRBJ2-5, is DAGVTQSPTHLIKTRGQQVTLRCSPKSGHDTVSWYQQALGQGPQFIFQYYEEEERQRGNFPDRFSGHQFPNYSSELNVNALLLGDSALYLCASSPRRVWQGFQETQYFGPGTRLLVL.

The rearrangement joins TRBV28 to TRBJ2-7, with a possible D match to TRBD1 (6 bases). CDR1 and CDR2 (germline): MDHEN, SYDVKM. CDR3 length: 14 residues. V lost 6 bases to trimming and J lost 0 bases, with 12 bases between them. This chain's CDR3 is CASRDRTFSYEQYF. As DNA, the CDR3 is TGTGCCAGCAGGGACAGAACCTTCTCCTACGAGCAGTACTTC.

The J gene is TRBJ1-1, the V gene TRBV27, with D possibly being TRBD1 (5 bases). Trimming removed 0 bases at V and 5 bases at J, with 13 bases between. The CDR3 sequence is 15 residues long. Germline V CDR1 and CDR2: MNHEY, SMNVEV (reference sequence). CDR3 sequence: CASSLSVRGGTEAFF. CDR3 bases: TGTGCCAGCAGTTTATCGGTGAGGGGAGGGACTGAAGCTTTCTTT.

The CDR3 DNA sequence: TGTGCCAGCAGCGTAGGAGATGAAGCTTTCTTT. Protein sequence: CASSVGDEAFF. This sequence joins TRBV9 and TRBJ1-1; D is unclear. This CDR3 spans 11 amino acids. With 0 bases removed from V and 7 bases from J, the gap between germline ends came to 4 bases. In germline, CDR1 is SGDLS, CDR2 YYNGEE.

V is TRBV5-4 and J is TRBJ2-1; TRBD1 agrees at 9 bases. V was clipped by 3 bases and J by 4 bases; unmatched bases: 5. Germline CDR1 is SGHNT and CDR2 is YYREEE (reference sequence). This CDR3 contains 15 residues. This CDR3 is CASSYRDRAYNEQFF. The CDR3 DNA follows: TGTGCCAGCAGCTACCGGGACAGGGCTTACAATGAGCAGTTCTTC.

The J gene is TRBJ2-7, the V gene TRBV14, with D perhaps TRBD2 (6 bases). The germline gives CDR1 SGHDN, CDR2 FVKESK. The CDR3 has 14 residues. Trimming took off 4 bases at V and 0 bases at J, with 10 bases between the two ends. CDR3 nucleotide sequence: TGTGCCAGCAGCCGTGGGGGGAGCTCCTACGAGCAGTACTTC. Amino acids: CASSRGGSSYEQYF.

This sequence joins TRBV28 and TRBJ1-1; 7 bases map to TRBD1. The CDR3 sequence is 15 residues long. J was trimmed by 4 bases and V by 3 bases; bases with no gene match: 8. CDR1 is MDHEN, CDR2 SYDVKM, per germline. Written as DNA, the CDR3 is TGTGCCAGCAGTTTCCCCACAGGGGCCCGCACTGAAGCTTTCTTT. It yields the protein CASSFPTGARTEAFF.

This sequence joins TRBV18 and TRBJ2-5; D call uncertain. This CDR3 spans 11 amino acids. Germline CDR1 reads KGHSH; CDR2 reads LQKENI. V gave up 6 bases and J gave up 2 bases, with 4 bases separating them. The CDR3 is CASSPQETQYF. The CDR3 nucleotides read TGTGCCAGCTCTCCTCAAGAGACCCAGTACTTC.

The chain carries TRBV28 and TRBJ2-5, with TRBD1 identical over 9 bases. This CDR3 comprises 15 residues. In germline, CDR1 is MDHEN, CDR2 SYDVKM. V was pared by 5 bases and J by 4 bases, with 8 bases of the junction left unmatched. The CDR3 DNA reads TGTGCCAGCAGTACTTGGGACAGGGAGATAGAGACCCAGTACTTC. Protein sequence: CASSTWDREIETQYF.

The rearrangement joins TRBV21-1 to TRBJ2-1; the table calls TRBD1, which could not be checked here. TRBV21-1 is described as a pseudogene. This CDR3 has 13 amino acids. CDR3 bases: TGTGCCAGCAGGGACAGGGCTGACAATGAGCAGTTCTTC. Protein: CASRDRADNEQFF.

The rearrangement joins TRBV9 to TRBJ2-2, with 8 bases aligning to TRBD2. The CDR3 spans 16 residues. Germline V gene sequence: CDR1 SGDLS, CDR2 YYNGEE. J lost 7 bases, V lost 3 bases, and 11 bases had no gene match. The CDR3 loop is CASSATGGAFNGELFF. The CDR3 DNA is TGTGCCAGCAGCGCCACCGGGGGGGCCTTTAACGGGGAGCTGTTTTTT. Using reference TRBV9 and TRBJ2-2 for the parts outside the CDR3, the full variable domain is DSGVTQTPKHLITATGQRVTLRCSPRSGDLSVYWYQQSLDQGLQFLIQYYNGEERAKGNILERFSAQQFPDLHSELNLSSLELGDSALYFCASSATGGAFNGELFFGEGSRLTVL.

The V call is TRBV7-2, the J call TRBJ2-3; D possibly corresponds to TRBD2 (5 bases). The CDR3 has 13 residues. Trimming shortened V by 1 base and J by 4 bases, and 6 bases separated the two germline ends. CDR1 and CDR2 from the germline V gene are SGHTA and FQGNSA. The CDR3 reads CASSLVRADTQYF. DNA of the CDR3: TGTGCCAGCAGCTTAGTGCGGGCAGATACGCAGTATTTT.

This chain joins TRBV28 and TRBJ1-1; D is undetermined. The CDR3 spans 12 residues. Germline-derived CDR1 and CDR2 are MDHEN and SYDVKM. Between the trimmed V and J ends, which lost 6 bases and 3 bases, there was a span of 8 bases. The CDR3, as DNA: TGTGCCAGCAGCCACCGAGACACTGAAGCTTTCTTT. Amino acids: CASSHRDTEAFF.